These 17 T cell receptor beta chains share one sample of origin, sequenced in a study of cytotoxic CD8 clonotypes in ibrutinib-treated CLL. Here immunoSEQ multiplex PCR was the method, and the copy in TCRdb shows in-frame clones only, minus some. Of about 140,000 clones listed, 91% were seen once; the top ten hold 10% to 11%. The material was PBMCs, obtained after 12 months of ibrutinib treatment. The receptors stem from a human donor with chronic lymphocytic leukemia.

This clone turned up a few times. The chain combines TRBV19 with TRBJ2-5, with a possible D match to TRBD1 (6 bases). Germline V gene data show CDR1 as LNHDA and CDR2 as SQIVND (reference sequence). The CDR3 is made up of 9 amino acids. The V end was cut by 6 bases, the J end by 11 bases, with 7 bases between. The CDR3 region has the DNA TGTGCCAGTAGGACAGGTCAGTACTTC. It is translated as CASRTGQYF. Looking up the rest from reference TRBV19 and TRBJ2-5 gives the full variable domain: DGGITQSPKYLFRKEGQNVTLSCEQNLNHDAMYWYRQDPGQGLRLIYYSQIVNDFQKGDIAEGYSVSREKKESFPLTVTSAQKNPTAFYLCASRTGQYFGPGTRLLVL.

The J gene is TRBJ2-7, the V gene TRBV25-1; D is perhaps TRBD2 (6 bases). Germline loops: CDR1 MGHDK, CDR2 SYGVNS. The CDR3 totals 11 residues. Between the trimmed V and J ends, which lost 8 bases and 5 bases, there was a span of 10 bases. The CDR3 bases are TGTGCCAGCGGGTGGGAGGACGAGCAGTACTTC. This translates into CASGWEDEQYF.

The chain joins TRBV7-9 to TRBJ1-4; 8 positions match TRBD1. Per germline, CDR1 SEHNR and CDR2 FQNEAQ (reference sequence). Trimming at V came to 1 base and at J to 7 bases, leaving 2 bases not matched to a gene. This CDR3 is built from 14 residues. The CDR3 bases are TGTGCCAGCAGCTTAGAAGGACAGGGTGAAAAACTGTTTTTT. Translating gives CASSLEGQGEKLFF.

The J gene is TRBJ2-2, the V gene TRBV28; D remains unclear. The CDR3 runs 12 residues. Germline CDR1 MDHEN, CDR2 SYDVKM. The V end lost 6 bases, the J end lost 7 bases, and 9 bases lay between the germline ends. The CDR3 DNA is TGTGCCAGCAGAACTACTGACGGGGAGCTGTTTTTT. It encodes CASRTTDGELFF. Full variable domain (remainder filled in from reference TRBV28 and TRBJ2-2): DVKVTQSSRYLVKRTGEKVFLECVQDMDHENMFWYRQDPGLGLRLIYFSYDVKMKEKGDIPEGYSVSREKKERFSLILESASTNQTSMYLCASRTTDGELFFGEGSRLTVL.

The chain recombines TRBV27 with TRBJ2-1; D may be TRBD2 (5 bases). V lost 7 bases, J lost 8 bases, and 18 bases lay in between. This CDR3 comprises 14 residues. The germline CDR1 and CDR2 sequences are MNHEY and SMNVEV (reference sequence). CDR3 bases: TGTGCCAGCACCTCCAGGAGGTCGTTCCATGAGCAGTTCTTC. Protein product: CASTSRRSFHEQFF.

The V call is TRBV7-8, the J call TRBJ2-7; possibly TRBD2 for D (6 bases). This CDR3 is built from 14 residues. V lost 4 bases to trimming and J lost 5 bases, with 15 bases between them. Germline assignment: CDR1 SGHVS and CDR2 FQNEAQ. CDR3 region: CASSSPGLPNEQYF. The CDR3 bases are TGTGCCAGCAGCTCCCCGGGACTCCCTAACGAGCAGTACTTC.

The rearrangement links TRBV28 to TRBJ1-3; perhaps TRBD1 as D (6 bases). The CDR3 has 13 residues. Germline-derived CDR1 and CDR2 are MDHEN and SYDVKM. The ends were cut back, 5 bases at V and 3 bases at J, with 8 bases in the middle. In nucleotides, the CDR3 is TGTGCCAGCAGTCAGGGGCTTGGAAACACCATATATTTT. It encodes CASSQGLGNTIYF.

J is TRBJ1-1 and V is TRBV7-9; the D gene is possibly TRBD1 (6 bases). Germline assignment: CDR1 SEHNR and CDR2 FQNEAQ (reference sequence). CDR3 length: 14 amino acids. With 3 bases removed from V and 4 bases from J, the gap between germline ends came to 12 bases. CDR3 sequence: CASSFGDIPTEAFF. In nucleotides, the CDR3 is TGTGCCAGCAGCTTTGGGGACATTCCCACTGAAGCTTTCTTT.

The J gene is TRBJ1-1, the V gene TRBV5-1; D is unclear. Germline V gene sequence: CDR1 SGHRS, CDR2 YFSETQ. CDR3 length: 17 amino acids. V lost 4 bases and J 4 bases, leaving 23 bases between the germline ends. CDR3 coding DNA: TGCGCCAGCAGCGCATCGCCCCCCCGGGTGGGGAGCACTGAAGCTTTCTTT. Its protein product is CASSASPPRVGSTEAFF.

The chain recombines TRBV9 with TRBJ2-2; either TRBD1 or TRBD2 may fit D (6 bases each). The V gene lost 4 bases and the J gene lost 7 bases, with 17 bases spanning the gap. The CDR3 has 15 amino acids. Looked up from germline, CDR1 is SGDLS and CDR2 is YYNGEE. CDR3 nucleotides: TGTGCCAGCAGCCAAGGGGGGATAGCTGGCGGGGAGCTGTTTTTT. This translates into CASSQGGIAGGELFF. The whole variable domain, filled in from reference TRBV9 and TRBJ2-2, reads DSGVTQTPKHLITATGQRVTLRCSPRSGDLSVYWYQQSLDQGLQFLIQYYNGEERAKGNILERFSAQQFPDLHSELNLSSLELGDSALYFCASSQGGIAGGELFFGEGSRLTVL.

V is TRBV7-2 and J is TRBJ2-1; 9 bases fit TRBD2. The germline V gene has CDR1 SGHTA and CDR2 FQGNSA. J lost 0 bases, V lost 2 bases, and 8 bases had no gene match. This CDR3 is built from 18 residues. The chain's CDR3 is CASSLIGTSTSSYNEQFF. The CDR3 coding sequence is TGTGCCAGCAGCTTAATCGGGACTAGCACGAGCTCCTACAATGAGCAGTTCTTC.

On this clone: No conserved phenylalanine or tryptophan ends this CDR3, so it is likely a read error. No DNA is shown, since the ends of the CDR3 on it are uncertain; the CDR3 is the one TCRdb lists. V is TRBV3-2 and J is TRBJ1-5. TRBV3-2 is given as a pseudogene. The CDR3 adds up to 8 amino acids, both ends counted. CDR3 amino acids: CASGRTFG.

The rearrangement links TRBV30 to TRBJ1-1; 7 bases map to TRBD1. Germline-derived CDR1 and CDR2 are GTSNPN and SVGIG (reference sequence). This CDR3 is 13 amino acids long. J gave up 2 bases and V 5 bases, and 5 bases lay outside the gene matches. CDR3 in DNA: TGTGCCTGGGAGACAGGGAGAAACACTGAAGCTTTCTTT. Residues: CAWETGRNTEAFF.

This chain links TRBV18 with TRBJ1-2; TRBD1 agrees at 8 bases. Germline V gene sequence: CDR1 KGHSH, CDR2 LQKENI. This CDR3 is built from 13 residues. Trimming took 5 bases from V and 8 from J; bases not matched to a gene: 7. CDR3 DNA: TGTGCCAGCTCAAATGGACAGGGAGAAGGCTACACCTTC. It yields the protein CASSNGQGEGYTF.

The chain recombines TRBV9 with TRBJ2-7, with TRBD2 identical over 7 bases. This CDR3 is 15 amino acids long. Looked up from germline, CDR1 is SGDLS and CDR2 is YYNGEE. The V and J ends lost 3 bases and 1 base, in that order; junction bases with no gene match: 7. The CDR3: CASSAHSGPSYEQYF. The CDR3 DNA is TGTGCCAGCAGCGCCCATAGCGGGCCTTCCTACGAGCAGTACTTC. Combining the CDR3 with reference TRBV9 and TRBJ2-7 gives the whole variable domain DSGVTQTPKHLITATGQRVTLRCSPRSGDLSVYWYQQSLDQGLQFLIQYYNGEERAKGNILERFSAQQFPDLHSELNLSSLELGDSALYFCASSAHSGPSYEQYFGPGTRLTVT.

The gene calls are TRBV2 and TRBJ1-3; maybe TRBD1 (5 bases). CDR1 and CDR2 from the germline V gene are SNHLY and FYNNEI. With 4 bases removed from V and 4 bases from J, the gap between germline ends came to 8 bases. This CDR3 has 13 amino acids. The CDR3 DNA is TGTGCCAGCAGTGGGGGGAACGGAAACACCATATATTTT. It codes for CASSGGNGNTIYF. The entire variable domain, with the rest obtained from reference TRBV2 and TRBJ1-3, is as follows: EPEVTQTPSHQVTQMGQEVILRCVPISNHLYFYWYRQILGQKVEFLVSFYNNEISEKSEIFDDQFSVERPDGSNFTLKIRSTKLEDSAMYFCASSGGNGNTIYFGEGSWLTVV.

The chain links TRBV25-1 to TRBJ2-1; D is uncertain. Deletions cut 2 bases from V and 14 bases from J, with 13 bases between. Germline CDR1 and CDR2: MGHDK and SYGVNS. The CDR3 spans 12 residues. In DNA, the CDR3 is TGTGCCAGCAGTGAAGGGTCCGTGCTCAAGTTCTTC. Translated: CASSEGSVLKFF.